The 24 T cell receptor beta chains presented below share a single source sample, sequenced in a study of T-cell reconstitution after alpha-beta-depleted transplantation in children listed by TCRdb under 2016. This specimen's treatment or condition label, per the study, means: allogeneic hematopoietic cell transplantation with graft depleted of TCRalphabeta T cells and CD19 B cells. Library generation was performed with PCR. TCRdb names Illumina HiSeq 2500 as the instrument used. TCR library preparation used molecular barcoding, with unique molecular identifiers applied to normalize quantification of the TCRbeta repertoire. In-frame beta chains were kept once TCRdb had trimmed the public reads at Q25 with fastp and called clones with MiXCR. Entries that share a CDR3 protein sequence are merged under the most common genes and DNA. The sample includes fewer than 250,000 distinct CDR3 sequences, with roughly a sixth observed a single time. The ten largest clones represent 35% to 50% of the sample.

Sample: PBMCs, mostly from graft donor cells, taken 360 days after TCRalphabeta/CD19-depleted stem cell transplant. The receptors shown here come from a male patient aged 2 to 9 who had a stem cell transplant for acute lymphoblastic leukemia, so the T cells may come from the graft donor.

This clonotype was seen more than once but under ten times. V and J are TRBV28 and TRBJ1-5, with 11 bases fitting TRBD1. The length of the CDR3 is 16 residues. Germline V gives CDR1 MDHEN, CDR2 SYDVKM. After removal of 4 bases from V and 6 bases from J, the junction contained 8 bases not matched to a gene. CDR3 region: CASSSTDRGRRQPQHF. CDR3 DNA: TGTGCCAGCAGTTCCACGGACAGGGGGCGACGTCAGCCCCAGCATTTT. Supplemented by reference TRBV28 and TRBJ1-5, the full variable domain reads DVKVTQSSRYLVKRTGEKVFLECVQDMDHENMFWYRQDPGLGLRLIYFSYDVKMKEKGDIPEGYSVSREKKERFSLILESASTNQTSMYLCASSSTDRGRRQPQHFGDGTRLSIL.

The table lists this clonotype with many counts. The V gene is TRBV12-5, the J gene TRBJ2-1; no reliable D call. Trimming pared 2 bases from V and 10 bases from J, leaving 12 bases between. Per germline, CDR1 LGHNT and CDR2 FRNRAP. The CDR3 is 13 residues long. The CDR3 nucleotides are TGTGCTAGTGGTTTGTCCTCCCTTAGGGAGCAGTTCTTC. Protein sequence: CASGLSSLREQFF.

The sample holds a few counts of this clonotype. The chain is built from TRBV3-1 and TRBJ2-3, with 7 positions matching TRBD1. The J segment lost 0 bases and the V segment lost 6 bases, leaving 6 bases of the junction unmatched. The length of the CDR3 is 15 residues. Germline values: CDR1 LGHDT, CDR2 YNNKEL (reference sequence). CDR3 sequence: CASRSRGQSTDTQYF. For the CDR3, the DNA is TGTGCCAGCAGATCGAGGGGACAGAGCACAGATACGCAGTATTTT.

J is TRBJ1-2 and V is TRBV29-1; 7 nucleotides match TRBD1. The germline CDR1 and CDR2 sequences are SQVTM and ANQGSEA. The CDR3 has 15 residues. V lost 4 bases and J lost 6; bases outside the gene matches: 14. CDR3 residues: CSVGLRTGSTDGYTF. Here the CDR3 DNA reads TGCAGCGTTGGGCTCAGGACAGGCTCAACGGATGGCTACACCTTC. The full variable domain, its missing parts supplied by reference TRBV29-1 and TRBJ1-2, is SAVISQKPSRDICQRGTSLTIQCQVDSQVTMMFWYRQQPGQSLTLIATANQGSEATYESGFVIDKFPISRPNLTFSTLTVSNMSPEDSSIYLCSVGLRTGSTDGYTFGSGTRLTVV.

This clonotype was recorded at least ten times. The CDR3 DNA reads as TGTGCCAGCAGCCTGACAACAGGGACGGGGGAGCAGTACTTC. This sequence encodes CASSLTTGTGEQYF. This chain connects TRBV12-3 or TRBV12-4 to TRBJ2-7; a possible D gene is TRBD1 (6 bases). This CDR3 has 14 residues. The V and J ends lost 6 bases and 7 bases respectively, with 19 bases between them.

This clonotype appeared many times. V and J are TRBV20-1 and TRBJ2-2, with 13 bases fitting TRBD2. Losses at the gene ends were 1 base for V and 5 bases for J; bases not matched to a gene: 10. The CDR3 totals 18 residues. From germline, CDR1 is DFQATT and CDR2 SNEGSKA (reference sequence). The CDR3 here is CSARGVGLAGFGTGELFF. Here the CDR3 DNA reads TGCAGTGCTAGAGGTGTGGGACTAGCGGGGTTCGGGACCGGGGAGCTGTTTTTT.

The chain is built from TRBV6-1 and TRBJ2-1, with D possibly matching TRBD1 (6 bases). Germline values: CDR1 MNHNS, CDR2 SASEGT. The CDR3 consists of 13 residues. V was clipped by 9 bases and J by 8 bases, with 17 bases between them. CDR3 in DNA: TGTGCCAGTAAGGGGACAACCTGGGATGAGCAGTTCTTC. This sequence encodes CASKGTTWDEQFF.

In its sample, this clonotype was seen a few times. The genes are TRBV20-1 and TRBJ1-3; D uncertain. Germline V gene data show CDR1 as DFQATT and CDR2 as SNEGSKA (reference sequence). CDR3 length: 12 residues. CDR3 in DNA: TGCGGGGTCGGGAGGTCCGGAAACACCATATATTTT. It is translated as CGVGRSGNTIYF.

This clonotype was observed a handful of times. Here the CDR3 reads CASSFGLAGVLYF. The CDR3 nucleotides read TGCGCCAGCAGCTTCGGCCTAGCGGGGGTTTTGTACTTC. V usage is TRBV5-1 and J usage is TRBJ2-4; 10 nucleotides match TRBD2. Germline lookup yields CDR1 SGHRS and CDR2 YFSETQ. The CDR3 runs to 13 residues. Trimming cost V 2 bases and J 15 bases; bases outside gene matches: 8.

This clonotype occurred a few times. This chain connects TRBV13 to TRBJ2-2; D might be TRBD1 (5 bases). CDR3 length: 17 amino acids. Per germline, CDR1 PRHDT and CDR2 FYEKMQ (reference sequence). The ends were cut back, 8 bases at V and 0 bases at J, with 19 bases in the middle. The CDR3 protein is CASESTQGAANTGELFF. CDR3 coding DNA: TGTGCCAGCGAATCCACCCAAGGGGCCGCGAACACCGGGGAGCTGTTTTTT.

This clonotype was counted only a few times. This chain links TRBV29-1 with TRBJ2-1, with 10 positions matching TRBD1. The CDR3 runs to 16 residues. Germline trimming cut 7 bases from V and 0 bases from J; bases unmatched to any gene: 9. Per germline, CDR1 SQVTM and CDR2 ANQGSEA. The CDR3, as DNA: TGCAGCGCAGGGGACAGGGGCTCGAGCTCCTACAATGAGCAGTTCTTC. Protein: CSAGDRGSSSYNEQFF.

The V call is TRBV28, the J call TRBJ2-5, with D hard to call. V was pared by 1 base and J by 3 bases, with 9 bases between. CDR1 and CDR2 (germline): MDHEN, SYDVKM. There are 14 residues in the CDR3. CDR3 amino acids: CASSLFSREETQYF. The DNA for the CDR3 is TGTGCCAGCAGTTTATTCAGCCGGGAAGAGACCCAGTACTTC.

V and J are TRBV12-3 or TRBV12-4 and TRBJ2-1; 8 bases align to TRBD2. The junction had 6 bases not matched to a gene; V was cut back by 3 bases and J by 5 bases. This CDR3 comprises 15 residues. DNA of the CDR3: TGTGCCAGCAGTTTTGGGGGACTAGTGAACAATGAGCAGTTCTTC. It yields the protein CASSFGGLVNNEQFF.

The sample holds many counts of this clonotype. The rearrangement links TRBV3-1 to TRBJ2-6, with D unclear. V was clipped by 0 bases and J by 0 bases, with 3 bases between them. Looked up from germline, CDR1 is LGHDT and CDR2 is YNNKEL (reference sequence). This CDR3 spans 15 amino acids. Written as DNA, the CDR3 is TGTGCCAGCAGCCAAGACAGCTCTGGGGCCAACGTCCTGACTTTC. Its protein product is CASSQDSSGANVLTF.

J is TRBJ2-7 and V is TRBV4-2; maybe TRBD1 (6 bases). Trimming cost V 1 base and J 2 bases, with 9 bases left between them. Germline loops: CDR1 LGHNA, CDR2 YNFKEQ. The CDR3 is 14 residues long. CDR3 nucleotide sequence: TGTGCCAGCAGCCAAGTTCCAGGGGCCTACGAGCAGTACTTC. Protein sequence: CASSQVPGAYEQYF.

This clonotype came up a few times. The rearrangement joins TRBV10-2 to TRBJ1-1; D is undetermined. Germline V gives CDR1 WSHSY, CDR2 SAAADI. Trimming took 5 bases from V and 3 from J, leaving 13 bases between them. The CDR3 is 14 residues long. The CDR3 protein is CASSRRGIDTEAFF. CDR3 DNA: TGCGCCAGCAGTCGGCGAGGGATCGACACTGAAGCTTTCTTT.

This clonotype has ten or more counts. The chain couples TRBV15 to TRBJ1-5; a weak D match, TRBD1 (5 bases). The germline V and J ends were trimmed by 0 bases and 4 bases, with 7 bases remaining between them. Germline V gene lookup returns CDR1 LNHNV and CDR2 YYDKDF (reference sequence). The CDR3 length is 14 residues. CDR3 sequence reads: CATSRDQGNQPQHF. The CDR3 DNA follows: TGTGCCACCAGCAGAGATCAGGGAAATCAGCCCCAGCATTTT.

This clonotype was picked up a small number of times. The rearrangement links TRBV7-9 to TRBJ2-2; the D is unclear. The CDR3 has 13 amino acids. V was cut by 7 bases and J by 1 base, with 7 bases left in between. The germline CDR1 and CDR2 sequences are SEHNR and FQNEAQ (reference sequence). CDR3 protein: CASNRMNTGELFF. The CDR3 DNA sequence: TGTGCCAGCAATCGGATGAACACCGGGGAGCTGTTTTTT.

This clonotype was counted at least ten times. The chain recombines TRBV7-2 with TRBJ2-7; D is perhaps TRBD1 (5 bases). The CDR3 length is 14 residues. The germline V gene encodes CDR1 SGHTA and CDR2 FQGNSA. Trimming removed 5 bases at V and 3 bases at J, with 14 bases between. CDR3 sequence (DNA): TGTGCCAGCAGCCGAGATAGACAGCTCTACGAGCAGTACTTC. Amino acid sequence: CASSRDRQLYEQYF.

This rearrangement joins TRBV7-2 to TRBJ1-3, with D uncertain. Between the trimmed V and J ends, which lost 1 base and 3 bases, there was a span of 7 bases. The CDR3 runs to 14 residues. Germline V gene sequence: CDR1 SGHTA, CDR2 FQGNSA. This chain's CDR3 is CASSLVSLGNTIYF. CDR3 in DNA: TGTGCCAGCAGCTTAGTGTCGCTTGGAAACACCATATATTTT.

This sequence joins TRBV7-2 and TRBJ1-1; D remains unclear. Trimming took 5 bases from V and 9 from J, leaving 16 bases between them. The CDR3 has 13 residues. Germline CDR1 and CDR2: SGHTA and FQGNSA. The CDR3 is CASSPDGLFKAFF. The CDR3 bases are TGTGCCAGCAGCCCCGATGGACTTTTCAAAGCTTTCTTT.

This chain connects TRBV12-3 or TRBV12-4 to TRBJ2-7; D is possibly TRBD2 (6 bases). CDR3 length equals 15 residues. The V gene lost 2 bases and the J gene lost 6 bases, with 17 bases spanning the gap. The CDR3 nucleotides read TGTGCCAGCAGTTTAATGGTAGCGGACCGACTCGAGCAGTACTTC. Amino acids: CASSLMVADRLEQYF.

This chain joins TRBV10-3 and TRBJ2-7, with TRBD1 matching 7 bases. Germline V CDR1 and CDR2: ENHRY, SYGVKD. CDR3 length: 15 residues. Losses at the gene ends were 6 bases for V and 1 base for J; bases not matched to a gene: 9. CDR3 amino acids: CAIRGGQALSYEQYF. The DNA for the CDR3 is TGTGCCATCAGGGGCGGACAGGCACTATCCTACGAGCAGTACTTC.

The chain has TRBV11-3 and TRBJ2-1; D is unclear. Trimming took 5 bases from V and 6 from J, leaving 5 bases between them. Looked up from germline, CDR1 is SGHNT and CDR2 is YENEEA. This CDR3 region has 11 residues. The CDR3 spells CASSDTNEQFF. DNA of the CDR3: TGTGCCAGCAGCGATACCAATGAGCAGTTCTTC.